A single TCR beta chain is shown here with its context. These data belong to a study of blood T cell repertoires in COVID-19. Study-level information: Spain, Italy and the United States supplied samples that represented acute and convalescent COVID-19.

V gave up 2 bases and J gave up 1 base; unmatched junction bases: 7. In germline, CDR1 is SGHRS, CDR2 YFSETQ. The CDR3 spans 16 residues. As originally analysed: Nucleated cell counts were estimated from reference gene primer amplification. Here immunoSEQ multiplex PCR was the method, and the copy in TCRdb shows in-frame clones only, minus some. Clone size and the V and J calls come from that table; the DNA yielded D and trimming. The sample lists about 110,000 clones, roughly 84% occurring once. Sample: peripheral blood. The genes are TRBV5-1 and TRBJ2-5; 8 bases fit TRBD2. The TCR originated in a woman in her forties or fifties with acute or convalescent COVID-19. CDR3: CASSLIASGGQETQYF. DNA for the CDR3: TGCGCCAGCAGCTTAATCGCCAGCGGGGGCCAAGAGACCCAGTACTTC.